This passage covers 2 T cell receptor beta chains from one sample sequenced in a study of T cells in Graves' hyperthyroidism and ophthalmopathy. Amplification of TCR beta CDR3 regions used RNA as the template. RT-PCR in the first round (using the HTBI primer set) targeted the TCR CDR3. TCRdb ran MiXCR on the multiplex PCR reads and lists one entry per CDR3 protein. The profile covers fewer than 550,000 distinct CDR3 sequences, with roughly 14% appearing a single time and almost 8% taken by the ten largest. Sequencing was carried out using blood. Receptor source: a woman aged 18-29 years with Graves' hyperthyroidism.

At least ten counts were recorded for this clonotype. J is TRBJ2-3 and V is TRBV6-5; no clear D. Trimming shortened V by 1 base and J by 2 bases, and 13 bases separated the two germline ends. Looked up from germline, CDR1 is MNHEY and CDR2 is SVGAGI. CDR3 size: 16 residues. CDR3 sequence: CASSYLSERFTDTQYF. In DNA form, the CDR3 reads TGTGCCAGCAGTTACTTGAGCGAGAGATTCACAGATACGCAGTATTTT.

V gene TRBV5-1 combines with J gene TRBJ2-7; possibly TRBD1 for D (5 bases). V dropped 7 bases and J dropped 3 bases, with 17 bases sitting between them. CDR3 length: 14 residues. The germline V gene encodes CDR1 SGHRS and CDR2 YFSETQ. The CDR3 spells CASAPSRGSYEQYF. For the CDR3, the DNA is TGCGCCAGCGCACCGTCAAGGGGTAGCTACGAGCAGTACTTC.